Listed below are T cell receptor beta chains from one sample, sequenced in a study of T cell repertoires in cytomegalovirus infection. From the reads, TCRdb called clonotypes with MiXCR, one entry per CDR3 protein. The data contain just under 550,000 distinct CDR3 sequences, about 30% of them singletons. Material: PBMCs. The origin of the receptors is a human donor in good health (CMV status not recorded). Some clones in this sample may be carry-over from other donors' samples. Both conserved end residues are part of each CDR3. The order of the fields is D gene, clone size, V gene, J gene, CDR3 DNA, CDR3 protein. A D gene is named only where the DNA matches it firmly. Size is omitted from some rows. Given values are once, few, many or a class for expanded clones.

>-|-|TRBV4-1|TRBJ2-1
TGCGCCAGCAGCCTTAGCGTGAGGTCCTACAATGAGCAGTTCTTC
CASSLSVRSYNEQFF
>TRBD1|-|TRBV19|TRBJ2-7
TGTGCCAGTAGTGGAACAGGGGCGGCCTACGAGCAGTACTTC
CASSGTGAAYEQYF
>-|-|TRBV10-3|TRBJ2-2
TGTGCCATCTTACGGGGGTCGGAAAGCACCGGGGAGCTGTTTTTT
CAILRGSESTGELFF
>-|-|TRBV20-1|TRBJ1-4
TGCAGTGCTAGAGACCTCTTAGCAACTAATGAAAAACTGTTTTTT
CSARDLLATNEKLFF
>-|-|TRBV19|TRBJ1-6
TGTGCCAGTAGTATCCCTCAGGGTTATTCACCCCTCCACTTT
CASSIPQGYSPLHF
>-|-|TRBV30|TRBJ2-7
TGTGCCTGGAGTGGTGGGGGGTACGAGCAGTACTTC
CAWSGGGYEQYF
>-|few|TRBV25-1|TRBJ2-5
TGTGCCAGCAGTGACGGGGAGACCCAGTACTTC
CASSDGETQYF
>-|few|TRBV4-2|TRBJ1-2
TGTGCCAGCAGCCAAGTTTCCGGGCGACAACTCGGAGGCTACACCTTC
CASSQVSGRQLGGYTF
>-|-|TRBV2|TRBJ1-2
TGTGCCAGCACCACACAGGGCCTCCTCTATGGCTACACCTTC
CASTTQGLLYGYTF
>-|few|TRBV6-1|TRBJ2-3
TGTGCCAGCAGGGCGACAGGCGCAGATACGCAGTATTTT
CASRATGADTQYF
>TRBD2|once|TRBV6-2/TRBV6-3|TRBJ2-1
TGTGCCAGCAGTTACGAGGCTAGCGGGAGCTATGAGCAGTTCTTC
CASSYEASGSYEQFF
>-|few|TRBV28|TRBJ2-7
TGTGCCAGCCGGGACACCAGCTACGAGCAGTACTTC
CASRDTSYEQYF
>-|-|TRBV4-2|TRBJ2-3
TGTGCCAGCAGCCCGGGATCCCCTTCAAGGGATACGCAGTATTTT
CASSPGSPSRDTQYF
>-|many|TRBV7-2|TRBJ2-4
TGTGCCAGCAGTTTATTGCCCCTCCTAGCCAAAAACATTCAGTACTTC
CASSLLPLLAKNIQYF
>-|many|TRBV7-2|TRBJ1-6
TGTGCCAGCAGCTTAGCCCCATCAGCTACCTTCGGTTCACCCCTCCACTTT
CASSLAPSATFGSPLHF
>-|-|TRBV20-1|TRBJ2-1
TGCAGTGCTAGAGATCCTAGCGCGAGCTCCTACAATGAGCAGTTCTTC
CSARDPSASSYNEQFF
>TRBD1|many|TRBV7-2|TRBJ1-2
TGTGCCAGCAGCCCTCGGGAGGGGGCGGGGTATGGCTACACCTTC
CASSPREGAGYGYTF
>-|-|TRBV12-5|TRBJ2-1
TGTGCTAGTGGTTTTATCGGGGCGGGATACAATGAGCAGTTCTTC
CASGFIGAGYNEQFF
>TRBD1|many|TRBV19|TRBJ2-1
TGTGCCAGTAGGAGACAGGGGATTGACAATGAGCAGTTCTTC
CASRRQGIDNEQFF
>-|many|TRBV7-2|TRBJ1-5
TGTGCCAGCAGCTTGAAGCCCGGAGATCAGCCCCAGCATTTT
CASSLKPGDQPQHF
>-|-|TRBV7-2|TRBJ1-1
TGTGCCAGCAGCTTAGGAACGTCGGTAGAAGCTTTCTTT
CASSLGTSVEAFF
>-|few|TRBV12-3/TRBV12-4|TRBJ1-2
TGTGCCAGCAGTTTCCTTGTCGGGGCCTATGGCTACACCTTC
CASSFLVGAYGYTF
>-|-|TRBV12-5|TRBJ2-7
TGTGCTAGTGGTTTCGGGCTGGAAGAGCAGTACTTC
CASGFGLEEQYF
>-|many|TRBV7-2|TRBJ2-1
TGTGCCAGCAGCGAAGCACCCCGGGAACAGTTCTTC
CASSEAPREQFF